Listed here are 28 T cell receptor beta chains from one sample, sequenced in a study of blood T cell repertoires in COVID-19. This table comes from immunoSEQ multiplex PCR, and its TCRdb copy is limited to in-frame clones, with some not included. Here the sample spans a few hundred thousand clones, 81% being singletons. Input material: peripheral blood. These receptors all stem from a human donor with acute or convalescent COVID-19. The donor label of this sample is uncertain.

This chain uses TRBV5-1 with TRBJ2-2; maybe TRBD2 (7 bases). With 4 bases removed from V and 2 bases from J, the gap between germline ends came to 18 bases. Germline CDR1 SGHRS, CDR2 YFSETQ. This CDR3 comprises 17 residues. CDR3 sequence: CASSLWAGAANTGELFF. CDR3 in DNA: TGCGCCAGCAGCCTCTGGGCGGGGGCAGCTAACACCGGGGAGCTGTTTTTT.

This sequence joins TRBV6-5 and TRBJ1-3; D gene ambiguous. Germline V lookup: CDR1 MNHEY, CDR2 SVGAGI. The V end lost 4 bases, the J end lost 4 bases, and 14 bases lay between the germline ends. The CDR3 extends over 15 amino acids. The CDR3 protein is CASSSGSSGGNTIYF. The CDR3 nucleotides are TGTGCCAGCAGTTCGGGATCTTCGGGAGGAAACACCATATATTTT.

V is TRBV29-1 and J is TRBJ1-2, with a possible D match to TRBD1 (5 bases). The CDR3 covers 15 residues. The germline V gene encodes CDR1 SQVTM and CDR2 ANQGSEA. The V and J ends lost 2 bases and 7 bases respectively, with 20 bases between them. The CDR3 coding sequence is TGCAGCGTTGAAAAGGACCGGGGGGGAATTCGTGGCTACACCTTC. Its protein product is CSVEKDRGGIRGYTF. The complete variable domain, with remaining parts taken from reference TRBV29-1 and TRBJ1-2, reads SAVISQKPSRDICQRGTSLTIQCQVDSQVTMMFWYRQQPGQSLTLIATANQGSEATYESGFVIDKFPISRPNLTFSTLTVSNMSPEDSSIYLCSVEKDRGGIRGYTFGSGTRLTVV.

The V and J genes are TRBV5-6 and TRBJ1-4, with a tentative D call TRBD1 (6 bases). With 1 base removed from V and 3 bases from J, the gap between germline ends came to 10 bases. The CDR3 contains 15 residues. Per the germline V gene, CDR1 is SGHDT and CDR2 is YYEEEE. CDR3 bases: TGTGCCAGCAGCTTGCTGGGACAAGCTAATGAAAAACTGTTTTTT. Translated, it gives CASSLLGQANEKLFF.

This clone was picked up a small number of times. The J gene is TRBJ1-2, the V gene TRBV15, with D maybe TRBD1 (6 bases). From germline, CDR1 is LNHNV and CDR2 YYDKDF (reference sequence). The CDR3 has 15 amino acids. V was trimmed by 1 base and J by 4 bases, leaving 13 bases between them. For the CDR3, the DNA is TGTGCCACCAGCAGAGCGGACAGTGGGCTCTATGGCTACACCTTC. Encoded protein: CATSRADSGLYGYTF.

For the CDR3, the DNA is TGTGCCAGCAGCTTGGCGTCCGGGGTGGGTGAAAAACTGTTTTTT. It codes for CASSLASGVGEKLFF. The chain carries TRBV11-2 and TRBJ1-4; D is uncertain. CDR3 length equals 15 residues. The germline V gene has CDR1 SGHAT and CDR2 FQNNGV. The ends were cut back, 3 bases at V and 7 bases at J, with 15 bases in the middle.

The rearrangement links TRBV6-5 to TRBJ1-1; 8 bases are shared with TRBD1. V dropped 8 bases and J dropped 3; count of bases not matched to a gene: 11. This CDR3 is built from 15 residues. CDR1 is MNHEY, CDR2 SVGAGI, per germline. For the CDR3, the DNA is TGTGCCAGCGTAACTCGGACAGGGTTCGACACTGAAGCTTTCTTT. Residues: CASVTRTGFDTEAFF.

This rearrangement joins TRBV2 to TRBJ1-1, with unresolved D. Deletions cut 9 bases from V and 1 base from J, with 3 bases between. CDR1 and CDR2 from the germline V gene are SNHLY and FYNNEI. The CDR3 covers 10 residues. In DNA form, the CDR3 reads TGTGCCAGACAGAACACTGAAGCTTTCTTT. Protein: CARQNTEAFF. Looking up the rest from reference TRBV2 and TRBJ1-1 gives the full variable domain: EPEVTQTPSHQVTQMGQEVILRCVPISNHLYFYWYRQILGQKVEFLVSFYNNEISEKSEIFDDQFSVERPDGSNFTLKIRSTKLEDSAMYFCARQNTEAFFGQGTRLTVV.

The chain uses TRBV6-8 and TRBJ2-7, with D possibly TRBD2 on 5 matching bases. CDR1 MNHGY and CDR2 SAAAGT come from the germline V gene. With 0 bases removed from V and 3 bases from J, the gap between germline ends came to 12 bases. CDR3 length: 15 amino acids. Here the CDR3 DNA reads TGTGCCAGCAGTTACTCCCGAGCGGCCGTCTACGAGCAGTACTTC. This sequence encodes CASSYSRAAVYEQYF.

CDR3 loop: CASSPYGLAAQYF. The CDR3 bases are TGTGCCAGCAGCCCGTACGGACTAGCGGCGCAGTATTTT. V gene TRBV5-8 combines with J gene TRBJ2-3; 10 bases match TRBD2. This CDR3 spans 13 amino acids. The germline CDR1 and CDR2 sequences are SGHTS and YDEGEE. J was trimmed by 10 bases and V by 4 bases; bases with no gene match: 6.

The chain couples TRBV27 to TRBJ2-1; possible D gene TRBD2, 6 bases. V gave up 3 bases and J gave up 5 bases, with 14 bases separating them. This CDR3 region has 15 residues. From germline, CDR1 is MNHEY and CDR2 SMNVEV (reference sequence). The chain's CDR3 is CASSFSRAGNNEQFF. CDR3 in DNA: TGTGCCAGCAGTTTTTCGCGGGCGGGAAACAATGAGCAGTTCTTC.

The chain couples TRBV29-1 to TRBJ2-6; D gene uncertain. Trimming pared 4 bases from V and 4 bases from J, leaving 11 bases between. This CDR3 has 14 amino acids. The germline V gene encodes CDR1 SQVTM and CDR2 ANQGSEA. CDR3 bases: TGCAGCGTTGCTACGGTCTTCGGGGCCAACGTCCTGACTTTC. Translated, it gives CSVATVFGANVLTF.

V usage is TRBV4-1 and J usage is TRBJ1-1; 9 bases align to TRBD1. Per germline, CDR1 MGHRA and CDR2 YSYEKL. V gave up 1 base and J gave up 5 bases; unmatched junction bases: 8. CDR3 length: 16 residues. Here the CDR3 DNA reads TGCGCCAGCAGCCAAGTATCAGCCGGGACAGGGACTGAAGCTTTCTTT. This codes for CASSQVSAGTGTEAFF.

The chain couples TRBV19 to TRBJ2-7; D is possibly TRBD1 (8 bases). Germline V gene sequence: CDR1 LNHDA, CDR2 SQIVND (reference sequence). This CDR3 spans 14 amino acids. The V end was cut by 5 bases, the J end by 5 bases, with 16 bases between. The CDR3, as DNA: TGTGCCAGTAGTTTCCGGACAGGGAGGGACGAGCAGTACTTC. Translation gives CASSFRTGRDEQYF.

V is TRBV5-6 and J is TRBJ1-4, with a tentative D call TRBD1 (6 bases). CDR1 is SGHDT, CDR2 YYEEEE, per germline. V was cut by 4 bases and J by 4 bases, with 14 bases left in between. CDR3 length: 15 amino acids. The CDR3: CASSARQEINEKLFF. The CDR3 nucleotides are TGTGCCAGCAGCGCTCGACAGGAGATTAATGAAAAACTGTTTTTT.

The CDR3: CASSVRSSNQPQHF. The DNA for the CDR3 is TGTGCCAGCTCCGTGCGTAGTAGCAATCAGCCCCAGCATTTT. This chain links TRBV28 with TRBJ1-5; D gene ambiguous. V lost 8 bases and J lost 0, with 11 bases in between. This CDR3 contains 14 residues. Germline CDR1 is MDHEN and CDR2 is SYDVKM. The full variable domain, in which reference TRBV28 and TRBJ1-5 provide the parts outside the CDR3, is DVKVTQSSRYLVKRTGEKVFLECVQDMDHENMFWYRQDPGLGLRLIYFSYDVKMKEKGDIPEGYSVSREKKERFSLILESASTNQTSMYLCASSVRSSNQPQHFGDGTRLSIL.

The chain couples TRBV14 to TRBJ2-2; TRBD1 matches 9 bases. The CDR3 is 15 amino acids. Germline CDR1 reads SGHDN; CDR2 reads FVKESK. V shed 4 bases, J shed 7 bases, and the junction held 7 bases outside the gene matches. CDR3: CASSRVGQGGGELFF. CDR3 nucleotide sequence: TGTGCCAGCAGCCGCGTGGGACAGGGCGGCGGGGAGCTGTTTTTT.

The rearrangement links TRBV5-8 to TRBJ2-2, with D maybe TRBD2 (5 bases). The V and J ends lost 1 base and 3 bases respectively, with 10 bases between them. CDR1 is SGHTS, CDR2 YDEGEE, per germline. This CDR3 spans 15 amino acids. CDR3 residues: CASSLTGSHTGELFF. CDR3 DNA: TGTGCCAGCAGCTTGACGGGGTCGCACACCGGGGAGCTGTTTTTT.

This clone turned up a few times. CDR3 bases: TGTGCCTGGAGAGCAAAAGCGGTCTCCTACGAGCAGTACTTC. This sequence encodes CAWRAKAVSYEQYF. V usage is TRBV30 and J usage is TRBJ2-7; tentative D call: TRBD2 (5 bases). Germline V gene sequence: CDR1 GTSNPN, CDR2 SVGIG (reference sequence). V shed 3 bases and J shed 0 bases, with 12 bases lying between them. The CDR3 has 14 amino acids.

J is TRBJ1-1 and V is TRBV5-1, with TRBD1 matching over 11 bases. After removal of 5 bases from V and 5 bases from J, the junction contained 8 bases not matched to a gene. Looked up from germline, CDR1 is SGHRS and CDR2 is YFSETQ. CDR3 length: 15 amino acids. The CDR3 spells CASSRTGGEGTEAFF. The CDR3 DNA is TGCGCCAGCAGTCGGACAGGGGGCGAGGGTACTGAAGCTTTCTTT.

The V and J genes are TRBV4-1 and TRBJ1-5; D unresolved. The CDR3 runs 16 residues. The V gene's germline CDR1 is MGHRA and CDR2 YSYEKL. Trimming left V 0 bases short and J 2 bases short, with 11 bases between. The CDR3 spells CASSQDDLGGNQPQHF. The CDR3 DNA is TGCGCCAGCAGCCAAGATGACCTAGGAGGCAATCAGCCCCAGCATTTT.

This chain links TRBV28 with TRBJ2-7; D is perhaps TRBD2 (6 bases). From germline, CDR1 is MDHEN and CDR2 SYDVKM. The CDR3 is 14 amino acids. Trimming left V 6 bases short and J 3 bases short, with 15 bases between. DNA for the CDR3: TGTGCCAGCAGACTAGCCGGGTCCCGCTACGAGCAGTACTTC. Protein: CASRLAGSRYEQYF. Based on the CDR3 plus reference TRBV28 and TRBJ2-7, the full variable domain is DVKVTQSSRYLVKRTGEKVFLECVQDMDHENMFWYRQDPGLGLRLIYFSYDVKMKEKGDIPEGYSVSREKKERFSLILESASTNQTSMYLCASRLAGSRYEQYFGPGTRLTVT.

The chain recombines TRBV7-2 with TRBJ1-1; D is ambiguous. The germline gives CDR1 SGHTA, CDR2 FQGNSA. The CDR3 is 14 residues long. The V end was cut by 1 base, the J end by 1 base, with 7 bases between. For the CDR3, the DNA is TGTGCCAGCAGCTTAGTTGCAGGGAACACTGAAGCTTTCTTT. Protein: CASSLVAGNTEAFF. Drawing the rest from reference TRBV7-2 and TRBJ1-1, the complete variable domain is GAGVSQSPSNKVTEKGKDVELRCDPISGHTALYWYRQSLGQGLEFLIYFQGNSAPDKSGLPSDRFSAERTGGSVSTLTIQRTQQEDSAVYLCASSLVAGNTEAFFGQGTRLTVV.

V and J are TRBV28 and TRBJ2-4; a possible D gene is TRBD1 (6 bases). The length of the CDR3 is 17 residues. V was pared by 3 bases and J by 0 bases, with 15 bases between. Germline CDR1 is MDHEN and CDR2 is SYDVKM. This CDR3 is CASSFAPDSLAKNIQYF. The CDR3 nucleotides read TGTGCCAGCAGTTTCGCCCCGGACAGCCTAGCCAAAAACATTCAGTACTTC.

The chain uses TRBV18 and TRBJ2-2, with 12 bases aligning to TRBD2. After removal of 6 bases from V and 6 bases from J, the junction contained 8 bases not matched to a gene. The CDR3 contains 16 residues. The germline CDR1 and CDR2 sequences are KGHSH and LQKENI. CDR3 loop: CASSPRLAGESGELFF. The CDR3 bases are TGTGCCAGCTCTCCAAGACTAGCGGGAGAATCCGGGGAGCTGTTTTTT.

The chain combines TRBV5-5 with TRBJ2-5, with no clear D. The CDR3 covers 14 residues. The V end was cut by 2 bases, the J end by 5 bases, with 13 bases between. Germline values: CDR1 SGHKS, CDR2 YYEKEE (reference sequence). CDR3: CASSLPDTRETQYF. In DNA, the CDR3 is TGTGCCAGCAGCTTACCCGACACCAGGGAGACCCAGTACTTC.

The J gene is TRBJ2-5, the V gene TRBV18; D may be TRBD1 (6 bases). Germline V CDR1 and CDR2: KGHSH, LQKENI. The ends were cut back, 4 bases at V and 2 bases at J, with 14 bases in the middle. The CDR3 is made up of 15 amino acids. In nucleotides, the CDR3 is TGTGCCAGCTCACAAACAGGGATTCCTCAAGAGACCCAGTACTTC. This translates into CASSQTGIPQETQYF.

V usage is TRBV6-6 and J usage is TRBJ2-5, with D tentatively TRBD1 (5 bases). Germline V lookup: CDR1 MNHNY, CDR2 SVGAGI (reference sequence). The CDR3 totals 13 residues. The V gene lost 6 bases and the J gene lost 4 bases, with 12 bases spanning the gap. The CDR3 is CASSPPQGETQYF. The CDR3 DNA is TGTGCCAGCAGCCCCCCCCAGGGAGAGACCCAGTACTTC.